Below, one T cell receptor beta chain is given with its context. This record belongs to a study of radiotherapy plus CTLA-4 blockade in lung cancer. Profiled with immunoSEQ multiplex PCR; TCRdb holds only in-frame clones, not every one. The data contain roughly 69,000 clones, roughly four fifths of them singletons. Trimming took 3 bases from V and 0 from J, leaving 11 bases between them. CDR1 KGHSH and CDR2 LQKENI come from the germline V gene. The CDR3 is 15 residues long. This specimen was peripheral blood, taken from a patient treated with radiotherapy plus ipilimumab. The gene calls are TRBV18 and TRBJ1-1; tentatively, D is TRBD1 (5 bases). The TCR comes from a human donor with non-small cell lung cancer whose response to radiotherapy plus ipilimumab could not be evaluated. Some clones in this sample may be carry-over from other donors' samples. Written as DNA, the CDR3 is TGTGCCAGCTCACCCGCGACAGTTTTGAACACTGAAGCTTTCTTT. It codes for CASSPATVLNTEAFF.